One TCR beta chain is described in this entry. The data are from a study of blood T cell repertoires in COVID-19. Some clones are missing from TCRdb's copy, which holds only in-frame ones; the method was immunoSEQ multiplex PCR. The repertoire holds roughly 290,000 clones, with roughly 90% as singletons. With 0 bases removed from V and 2 bases from J, the gap between germline ends came to 14 bases. CDR1 KGHSH and CDR2 LQKENI come from the germline V gene. There are 17 residues in the CDR3. Assignment of participants to cohorts was predicated upon participant-reported clinical history. The sequencing input was PBMCs or T cells enriched from blood (not recorded which). This sequence joins TRBV18 and TRBJ1-5; TRBD1 is a possible D gene (5 bases). The TCR sequence derives from a woman in her late teens or twenties with acute COVID-19. In nucleotides, the CDR3 is TGTGCCAGCTCACCACCGCAAGGGGCCAGGGGCAATCAGCCCCAGCATTTT. This translates into CASSPPQGARGNQPQHF.